This T cell receptor (beta chain) was captured in a study of cytomegalovirus exposure and HLA in healthy donors. Regarding this clone: Its antigen is as yet unknown.

Study-wide results and limits: Exclusion as indistinguishable affected some V segments, including TRBV6-2 and TRBV6-3. Among TCR sequences, most were rare, though some public TCRs appeared in many donors. 150 or so TCR beta chains were listed as cytomegalovirus-associated.

13 Jbeta primers and 60 Vbeta primers were used for the PCR. Authors' analysis steps: The count from a later analysis was 65 million to 90 million unique TCR beta chains, approximately 9.9 million of them shared. Data came from immunoSEQ multiplex PCR; TCRdb stores just in-frame clones and leaves some out. The V and J calls and clone size are taken from that table; D and trimming were inferred from the DNA. The sample records 85,000 to 100,000 clones, 78% being singletons. The CDR3 runs to 17 residues. Per germline, CDR1 SGHVS and CDR2 FQNEAQ. Unmatched junction bases numbered 9, after V lost 1 base and J lost 1 base.

The sample consisted of PBMCs. The V gene is TRBV7-8, the J gene TRBJ2-5; 7 bases match TRBD2. This receptor was taken from a woman aged 40 to 49 in good health and CMV-seropositive. The CDR3 here is CASSLVFLRESQETQYF. DNA for the CDR3: TGTGCCAGCAGCTTAGTCTTTCTGCGGGAGAGCCAAGAGACCCAGTACTTC.